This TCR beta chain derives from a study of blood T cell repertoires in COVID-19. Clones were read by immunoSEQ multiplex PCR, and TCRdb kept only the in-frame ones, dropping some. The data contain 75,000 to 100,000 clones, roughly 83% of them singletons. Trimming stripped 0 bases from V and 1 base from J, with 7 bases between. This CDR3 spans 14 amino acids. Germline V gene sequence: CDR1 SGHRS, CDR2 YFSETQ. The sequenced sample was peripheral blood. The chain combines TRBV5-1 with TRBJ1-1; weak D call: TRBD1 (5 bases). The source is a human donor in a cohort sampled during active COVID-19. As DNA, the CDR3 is TGCGCCAGCAGCTTGGCACAGGCGAACACTGAAGCTTTCTTT. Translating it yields CASSLAQANTEAFF.